Shown below are 8 T cell receptor beta chains from a single sample sequenced in a study of cytomegalovirus exposure and HLA in healthy donors. Sequencing was performed with immunoSEQ multiplex PCR; in TCRdb, only in-frame clones are kept and a portion is missing. Of approximately 220,000 clones in the sample, about 90% were seen once. The sample consisted of PBMCs. The receptors derive from a woman between 18 and 29 years old in good health and CMV-seronegative.

The V and J genes are TRBV30 and TRBJ2-1; 7 nucleotides line up with TRBD2. The CDR3 spans 14 residues. V dropped 5 bases and J dropped 6; count of bases not matched to a gene: 10. CDR1 and CDR2 (germline): GTSNPN, SVGIG (reference sequence). The CDR3 is CAWGPGLSINEQFF. Here the CDR3 DNA reads TGTGCCTGGGGCCCGGGACTAAGCATCAATGAGCAGTTCTTC.

A remark on this clone: At one end, the junction sequence differs from germline, possibly due to a read error. The sample holds other DNA sequences that translate to the same CDR3. V is TRBV6-1 and J is TRBJ1-2, with 10 bases lining up with TRBD1. Germline CDR1 MNHNS, CDR2 SASEGT. CDR3 length equals 17 residues. For the CDR3, the DNA is TGTGCCAGCAGTGAAGCGCTAGTGACAGGGGGCCTCTATGGCTATACCTTC. This sequence encodes CASSEALVTGGLYGYTF.

The chain's CDR3 is CASSLPLGGDDGYTF. Written as DNA, the CDR3 is TGTGCCAGCAGTTTACCCCTAGGGGGGGACGATGGCTACACCTTC. The J gene is TRBJ1-2, the V gene TRBV28; a possible D gene is TRBD1 (6 bases). This CDR3 is 15 amino acids long. Germline lookup yields CDR1 MDHEN and CDR2 SYDVKM. V was trimmed by 2 bases and J by 6 bases, leaving 16 bases between them.

This clone has a single count. The rearrangement links TRBV5-4 to TRBJ1-2; perhaps TRBD1 as D (5 bases). Germline CDR1 SGHNT, CDR2 YYREEE (reference sequence). This CDR3 has 16 amino acids. V was clipped by 6 bases and J by 5 bases, with 23 bases between them. CDR3 nucleotide sequence: TGTGCCAGCACCACGGAAGTCGGCAGGGCCCTATATGGCTACACCTTC. This gives the protein CASTTEVGRALYGYTF.

The rearrangement links TRBV6-1 to TRBJ1-1; 8 bases line up with TRBD1. V was clipped by 5 bases and J by 1 base; unmatched bases: 3. This CDR3 contains 14 residues. CDR1 is MNHNS, CDR2 SASEGT, per germline. The CDR3 bases are TGTGCCAGCAGTAGACAGGGGACGAACACTGAAGCTTTCTTT. Protein: CASSRQGTNTEAFF.

This chain uses TRBV30 with TRBJ2-5, with D perhaps matching TRBD1 (7 bases). CDR3 length: 14 residues. The V end was cut by 0 bases, the J end by 5 bases, with 13 bases between. Germline loops: CDR1 GTSNPN, CDR2 SVGIG (reference sequence). CDR3 sequence (DNA): TGTGCCTGGAGTGTAGTGGCAGGGGGGGAGACCCAGTACTTC. This sequence encodes CAWSVVAGGETQYF.

The rearrangement joins TRBV10-3 to TRBJ2-1; 8 positions agree with TRBD2. The trim removed 10 bases at V and 8 bases at J, leaving 7 bases unmatched. The CDR3 has 12 amino acids. Germline CDR1 is ENHRY and CDR2 is SYGVKD. CDR3 DNA: TGTGCCACCACGGGGACTAGAGATGAGCAGTTCTTC. It translates to CATTGTRDEQFF.

The chain is built from TRBV7-9 and TRBJ2-7, with 10 nucleotides matching TRBD2. This CDR3 comprises 16 residues. CDR1 SEHNR and CDR2 FQNEAQ come from the germline V gene (reference sequence). With 5 bases clipped from V and 0 bases from J, the junction kept 7 bases outside the gene matches. In DNA, the CDR3 is TGTGCCAGCAGCATTCCGGGACTAGCGAACTCCTACGAGCAGTACTTC. This encodes CASSIPGLANSYEQYF. Full variable domain (remainder filled in from reference TRBV7-9 and TRBJ2-7): DTGVSQNPRHKITKRGQNVTFRCDPISEHNRLYWYRQTLGQGPEFLTYFQNEAQLEKSRLLSDRFSAERPKGSFSTLEIQRTEQGDSAMYLCASSIPGLANSYEQYFGPGTRLTVT.